The 9 T cell receptor beta chains listed next were all sequenced from one sample in a study of blood T cell repertoires in COVID-19. Assay: immunoSEQ multiplex PCR; the TCRdb copy retains only in-frame clones and omits some. The data contain around 55,000 clones, approximately 86% of them singletons. Sequenced sample: peripheral blood. The receptor set was obtained from a man aged 40-50 years with COVID-19, enrolled during active disease.

This clone was seen a few times. The chain uses TRBV4-2 and TRBJ2-7, with 8 bases that match TRBD2. From germline, CDR1 is LGHNA and CDR2 YNFKEQ. V lost 1 base, J lost 5 bases, and 16 bases stayed unmatched. The CDR3 runs 18 residues. The CDR3 sequence: CASSQGSNLAGPRDEQYF. In nucleotides, the CDR3 is TGTGCCAGCAGCCAAGGTTCTAATTTAGCGGGACCCCGCGACGAGCAGTACTTC.

This sequence joins TRBV6-5 and TRBJ2-7, with D uncertain. This CDR3 spans 15 amino acids. With 5 bases removed from V and 2 bases from J, the gap between germline ends came to 16 bases. The germline gives CDR1 MNHEY, CDR2 SVGAGI. CDR3 bases: TGTGCCAGCAGTCTTTATTCATTCGGTGCCTACGAGCAGTACTTC. This encodes CASSLYSFGAYEQYF.

The chain employs TRBV5-6 and TRBJ2-7, with D perhaps matching TRBD1 (5 bases). V was trimmed by 0 bases and J by 3 bases, leaving 10 bases between them. This CDR3 has 14 amino acids. Per germline, CDR1 SGHDT and CDR2 YYEEEE. The CDR3 protein is CASSLELDSYEQYF. The CDR3 DNA is TGTGCCAGCAGCTTGGAACTCGACAGCTACGAGCAGTACTTC.

The genes are TRBV12-5 and TRBJ2-7; D is undetermined. The CDR3 runs 13 residues. Trimming took off 5 bases at V and 2 bases at J, with 10 bases between the two ends. The V gene's germline CDR1 is LGHNT and CDR2 FRNRAP. The CDR3 loop is CASGQAVTYEQYF. The CDR3 DNA is TGTGCTAGTGGTCAGGCAGTTACCTACGAGCAGTACTTC.

The chain has TRBV6-1 and TRBJ2-7; 11 bases are shared with TRBD2. The CDR3 has 15 residues. Germline V CDR1 and CDR2: MNHNS, SASEGT. The trim removed 5 bases at V and 8 bases at J, leaving 11 bases unmatched. The CDR3 nucleotides are TGTGCCAGCAGTTCCGAGACTAGCGGGAATCTAAAGCAGTACTTC. Its translation: CASSSETSGNLKQYF.

A few counts support this clone. The rearrangement joins TRBV11-2 to TRBJ2-3, with D maybe TRBD2 (5 bases). The CDR3 consists of 13 residues. V was cut by 5 bases and J by 6 bases, with 12 bases left in between. Germline CDR1 SGHAT, CDR2 FQNNGV. For the CDR3, the DNA is TGTGCCAGCAGCCTAAGTAGAGGGGATACGCAGTATTTT. As protein: CASSLSRGDTQYF. Looking up the rest from reference TRBV11-2 and TRBJ2-3 gives the full variable domain: EAGVAQSPRYKIIEKRQSVAFWCNPISGHATLYWYQQILGQGPKLLIQFQNNGVVDDSQLPKDRFSAERLKGVDSTLKIQPAKLEDSAVYLCASSLSRGDTQYFGPGTRLTVL.

This clone showed up just once. The chain is built from TRBV5-4 and TRBJ2-3; D ambiguous. This CDR3 comprises 11 residues. Trimming stripped 4 bases from V and 6 bases from J, with 6 bases between. Germline V gene lookup returns CDR1 SGHNT and CDR2 YYREEE (reference sequence). In DNA form, the CDR3 reads TGTGCCAGCAGCCTAATCGATACGCAGTATTTT. It translates to CASSLIDTQYF. Filled out from reference TRBV5-4 and TRBJ2-3, the complete variable domain reads ETGVTQSPTHLIKTRGQQVTLRCSSQSGHNTVSWYQQALGQGPQFIFQYYREEENGRGNFPPRFSGLQFPNYSSELNVNALELDDSALYLCASSLIDTQYFGPGTRLTVL.

This CDR3 is CASLAGQGNRRSSYEQYF. For the CDR3, the DNA is TGTGCCAGCCTCGCGGGACAGGGTAATAGGAGGAGCTCCTACGAGCAGTACTTC. V is TRBV2 and J is TRBJ2-7; 9 nucleotides line up with TRBD1. J lost 0 bases, V lost 8 bases, and 17 bases had no gene match. The CDR3 covers 18 residues. Germline CDR1 SNHLY, CDR2 FYNNEI.

The chain couples TRBV3-1 (or the pseudogene TRBV3-2) to TRBJ2-1; 7 bases are shared with TRBD2. CDR3 length equals 14 residues. Unmatched junction bases numbered 3, after V lost 7 bases and J lost 0 bases. Germline V CDR1 and CDR2: LGHDT, YNNKEL (reference sequence). This CDR3 reads CASMRGSSYNEQFF. CDR3 bases: TGTGCCAGCATGCGGGGGAGCTCCTACAATGAGCAGTTCTTC.